This TCR beta chain was sequenced during a study of shared clonotypes between healthy human individuals. Some clones are missing from TCRdb's copy, which holds only in-frame ones; the method was immunoSEQ multiplex PCR. This table holds 2.3 million or so clones, 80% to 95% found once. This TCR was sampled from a man between 18 and 29 years old in good health. Some clones in this sample may be carry-over from other donors' samples. The sample taken for sequencing was naive CD4+ T cells from PBMCs. Subset specified: CD45RA+ positively selected.

DNA for the CDR3: TGTGCCAGCAGCTTGGATCAGGGTTACGAGCAGTACTTC. The encoded protein is CASSLDQGYEQYF. This rearrangement joins TRBV5-5 to TRBJ2-7, with D possibly matching TRBD1 (5 bases). This CDR3 is 13 amino acids long. Trimming pared 0 bases from V and 4 bases from J, leaving 8 bases between. Germline-derived CDR1 and CDR2 are SGHKS and YYEKEE (reference sequence).